Listed below are T cell receptor beta chains from one sample, sequenced in a study of blood T cell repertoires in COVID-19. The assay was immunoSEQ multiplex PCR, and TCRdb's table has in-frame clones only and misses some. The data hold roughly 70,000 clones, with more than 65% observed a single time. The sample consisted of peripheral blood. Receptors originate from a human donor in a cohort sampled during active COVID-19. Both conserved end residues are trimmed from each CDR3.

TRBV6-6	TRBJ2-1	12	ASSSRGPYNEQF
TRBV5-1	TRBJ1-1	13	ASSIGTGPGTEAF
TRBV5-1	TRBJ2-5	13	ASSLGGSVQETQY
TRBV12-3/TRBV12-4	TRBJ2-1	10	ASNTGVNEQF
TRBV4-2	TRBJ2-7	14	ASSQDLGGGDYEQY
TRBV29-1	TRBJ1-2	13	SVEDWRTGNYGYT
TRBV4-3	TRBJ1-1	13	ASSQERGINTEAF
TRBV7-9	TRBJ2-3	12	ASTASGSTDTQY
TRBV27	TRBJ1-2	12	ASRDRAVPYGYT
TRBV10-3	TRBJ1-6	11	AISDLGNSPLH
TRBV2	TRBJ2-1	13	ASSRSGSSYNEQF
TRBV6-2/TRBV6-3	TRBJ1-5	13	ASSILGGSNQPQH
TRBV6-5	TRBJ2-7	13	ASSYSTGGGYEQY
TRBV7-9	TRBJ1-4	12	ASSLGGVGEKLF
TRBV24-1	TRBJ2-3	16	ATSDLGDRGHRTDTQY
TRBV5-4	TRBJ2-2	10	ASSLDYGELF
TRBV4-1	TRBJ2-3	16	ASSQDHRGGPSTDTQY
TRBV7-2	TRBJ1-3	14	ASSSDRGMSGNTIY
TRBV10-3	TRBJ2-1	14	AIRSEQGASYNEQF
TRBV7-9	TRBJ1-1	12	ASSPGQMNTEAF
TRBV11-2	TRBJ2-5	13	ASSPGAVVAETQY
TRBV6-2/TRBV6-3	TRBJ1-2	16	ASSYSPFSDREDYGYT
TRBV9	TRBJ2-1	14	ASSSRSGISYNEQF
TRBV5-4	TRBJ2-3	13	ASSFRGRATDTQY
TRBV12-3/TRBV12-4	TRBJ2-7	11	ASSGGPRYEQY
TRBV4-2	TRBJ2-3	12	ASGSGISTDTQY
TRBV14	TRBJ2-7	13	ASSKVDGGSYEQY
TRBV10-2	TRBJ2-7	11	ASRGGHSYEQY
TRBV7-9	TRBJ1-4	12	ASSSTGGHEKLF
TRBV18	TRBJ1-6	11	ASSPNRNSPLH
TRBV6-2/TRBV6-3	TRBJ2-3	13	ASSAKTILGDTQY
TRBV19	TRBJ2-1	16	ASSPNPLVSSPYNEQF
TRBV9	TRBJ1-2	12	ASSARTGNGGYT
TRBV6-5	TRBJ1-5	12	ASSYGRVGQPQH
TRBV4-1	TRBJ1-2	17	ASSQEGGGGLGRYYGYT
TRBV12-3/TRBV12-4	TRBJ1-1	9	ASIKNTEAF
TRBV15	TRBJ1-1	15	ATSREPISRPNTEAF
TRBV4-3	TRBJ2-3	15	ASSQDLGGAGTDTQY
TRBV2	TRBJ2-7	12	ASSGGFAKNEQY
TRBV5-1	TRBJ1-6	12	ASRPTEDNSPLH
TRBV24-1	TRBJ2-3	15	ATSEESGTSRIDTQY
TRBV18	TRBJ2-1	13	ASSPGQGRGNEQF
TRBV14	TRBJ2-5	13	ASSQIAGAAETQY
TRBV2	TRBJ2-3	12	ASRLAGGLDTQY
TRBV10-3	TRBJ2-6	15	AISDSPPQTGANVLT
TRBV4-3	TRBJ2-1	13	ASSQDSGLFNEQF
TRBV9	TRBJ2-3	13	ASSGGDFSTDTQY
TRBV6-2/TRBV6-3	TRBJ2-5	15	ASSYSVVRESQETQY
TRBV7-9	TRBJ2-7	9	ASSFGLEQY
TRBV6-5	TRBJ1-1	13	ASSYSKQGSTEAF
TRBV10-3	TRBJ1-1	13	AINGEAAGGTEAF
TRBV7-8	TRBJ2-7	10	ASSLYMGQVA
TRBV2	TRBJ1-6	10	ASLRDNSPLH
TRBV29-1	TRBJ1-2	11	SVAGARGIGYT
TRBV11-3	TRBJ2-1	15	ASSGTSGASSYNEQF